This TCR beta chain was observed in a study of blood T cell repertoires in COVID-19. Sequencing used immunoSEQ multiplex PCR; TCRdb keeps in-frame clones, though not all of them. The table lists roughly 190,000 clones, about 88% of them singletons. This clone showed up just once. Different DNA sequences within this sample yield the same CDR3. CDR1 KGHSH and CDR2 LQKENI come from the germline V gene. The CDR3 runs to 15 residues. V gave up 0 bases and J gave up 0 bases, with 6 bases separating them. This TCR was recovered from a woman in her forties in a cohort exposed to, infected with or recovered from COVID-19 (not recorded which). V gene TRBV18 combines with J gene TRBJ2-1, with D tentatively TRBD2 (6 bases). Specimen: PBMCs or T cells enriched from blood (not recorded which). CDR3: CASSPPGGSYNEQFF. The CDR3, as DNA: TGTGCCAGCTCACCACCGGGGGGCTCCTACAATGAGCAGTTCTTC.